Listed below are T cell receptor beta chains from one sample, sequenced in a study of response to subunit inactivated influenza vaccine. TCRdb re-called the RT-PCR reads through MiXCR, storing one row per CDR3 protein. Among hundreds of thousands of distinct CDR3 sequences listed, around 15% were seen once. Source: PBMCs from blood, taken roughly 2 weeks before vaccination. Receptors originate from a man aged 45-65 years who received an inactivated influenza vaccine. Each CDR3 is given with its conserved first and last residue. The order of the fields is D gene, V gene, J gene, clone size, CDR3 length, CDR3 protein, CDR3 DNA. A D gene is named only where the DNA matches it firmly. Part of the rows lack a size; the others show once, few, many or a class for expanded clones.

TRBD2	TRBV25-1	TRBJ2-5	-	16	CASSDARLAQQETQYF	TGTGCCAGCAGTGATGCTAGACTAGCCCAACAAGAGACCCAGTACTTC
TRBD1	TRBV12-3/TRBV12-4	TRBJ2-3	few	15	CASRRTGDLTDTQYF	TGTGCCAGCAGAAGGACAGGGGACCTCACAGATACGCAGTATTTT
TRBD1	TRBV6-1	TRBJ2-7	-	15	CASTPGTGFSYEQYF	TGTGCCAGCACCCCAGGGACAGGGTTCTCCTACGAGCAGTACTTC
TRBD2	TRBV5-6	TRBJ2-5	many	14	CASSLGTRQETQYF	TGTGCCAGCAGCTTGGGGACTAGGCAAGAGACCCAGTACTTC
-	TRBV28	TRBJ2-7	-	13	CASSPRWPVEQYF	TGTGCCAGCAGTCCCAGGTGGCCTGTCGAGCAGTACTTC
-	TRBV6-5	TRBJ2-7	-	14	CASSYRGSSYEQYF	TGTGCCAGCAGTTACAGGGGGAGCTCCTACGAGCAGTACTTC
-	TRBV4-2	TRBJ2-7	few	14	CASSPKDELGEQYF	TGTGCCAGCAGCCCCAAAGATGAATTGGGCGAGCAGTACTTC
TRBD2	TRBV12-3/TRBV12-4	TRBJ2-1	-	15	CASSLVAGGLGEQFF	TGTGCCAGCAGTTTAGTAGCGGGAGGGCTGGGGGAGCAGTTCTTC
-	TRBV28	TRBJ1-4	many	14	CASSNPGADEKLFF	TGTGCCAGCAGTAACCCCGGGGCAGATGAAAAACTGTTTTTT
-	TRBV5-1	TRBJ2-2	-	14	CASSLNTYTGELFF	TGCGCCAGCAGCTTGAACACATACACCGGGGAGCTGTTTTTT
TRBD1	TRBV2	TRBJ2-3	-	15	CASSTGTGQTDTQYF	TGTGCCAGCAGTACCGGGACAGGGCAAACAGATACGCAGTATTTT
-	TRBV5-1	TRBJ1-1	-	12	CASSPGEAEAFF	TGCGCCAGCAGCCCCGGGGAGGCTGAAGCTTTCTTT
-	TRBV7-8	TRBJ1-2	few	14	CASSMGPANYGYTF	TGTGCCAGCAGCATGGGCCCGGCGAACTATGGCTACACCTTC
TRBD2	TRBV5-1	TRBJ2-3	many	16	CASSLADSGGTDTQYF	TGCGCCAGCAGCTTGGCCGATAGCGGGGGCACAGATACGCAGTATTTT
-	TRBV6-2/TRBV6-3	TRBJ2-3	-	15	CASRLGVIEADTQYF	TGTGCCAGCAGACTCGGGGTTATTGAGGCAGATACGCAGTATTTT
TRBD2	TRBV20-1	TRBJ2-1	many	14	CSARTSSGIVEQFF	TGCAGTGCTAGAACGTCTAGCGGGATCGTTGAGCAGTTCTTC
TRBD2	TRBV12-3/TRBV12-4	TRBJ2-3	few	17	CASRSRGGATSTDTQYF	TGTGCCAGCAGGAGCCGCGGGGGGGCCACGAGTACAGATACGCAGTATTTT
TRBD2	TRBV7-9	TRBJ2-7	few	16	CASSLVLAGVMYEQYF	TGTGCCAGCAGCTTGGTACTAGCGGGAGTTATGTACGAGCAGTACTTC
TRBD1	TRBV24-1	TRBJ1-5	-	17	CATSDPGQGASNQPQHF	TGTGCCACCAGTGATCCGGGACAGGGAGCTAGCAATCAGCCCCAGCATTTT
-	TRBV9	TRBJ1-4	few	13	CASSVGLGEKLFF	TGTGCCAGCAGCGTGGGACTAGGTGAAAAACTGTTTTTT
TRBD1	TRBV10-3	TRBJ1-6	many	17	CAISPNDPGQGYSPLHF	TGTGCCATCAGTCCAAATGACCCGGGACAGGGGTACTCACCCCTCCACTTT
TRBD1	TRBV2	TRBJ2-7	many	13	CASSELQGYEQYF	TGTGCCAGCAGTGAGTTACAGGGGTACGAGCAGTACTTC
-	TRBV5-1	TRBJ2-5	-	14	CASSTDAPRETQYF	TGCGCCAGCAGCACTGACGCCCCGCGAGAGACCCAGTACTTC
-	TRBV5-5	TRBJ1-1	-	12	CASRYRWTEAFF	TGTGCCAGCAGATACCGTTGGACTGAAGCTTTCTTT
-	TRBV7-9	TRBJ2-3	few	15	CASSLAGPATDTQYF	TGTGCCAGCAGCTTAGCGGGGCCCGCCACAGATACGCAGTATTTT
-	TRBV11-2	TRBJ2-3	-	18	CASSLVPGLAGRADTQYF	TGTGCCAGCAGCTTGGTCCCGGGACTTGCGGGGCGGGCAGATACGCAGTATTTT